Here is one TCR beta chain with its context. Its antigen is not identified. Authors of the study amplified TCR beta CDR3 regions from RNA transcripts. The TCR CDR3 was amplified in a first-round RT-PCR using the HTBI primer set. TCRdb reprocessed the multiplex PCR reads via MiXCR and lists one record per CDR3 protein. The repertoire holds some 250,000 distinct CDR3 sequences, roughly 14% seen once, with about an eighth in the top ten. Germline V gene data show CDR1 as SGHTA and CDR2 as FQGTGA. Unmatched junction bases numbered 7, after V lost 5 bases and J lost 7 bases. This CDR3 is built from 15 residues. These data come from a study of T cells in Graves' hyperthyroidism and ophthalmopathy. The study, taken as a whole, reports: Onset of ophthalmopathy came a median approximately 6.9 months after the model predicted it.

Sequenced sample: blood. The chain carries TRBV7-3 and TRBJ2-1; 11 nucleotides line up with TRBD2. This TCR derives from a middle-aged woman with Graves' hyperthyroidism that later progressed to Graves' ophthalmopathy. CDR3 sequence reads: CASSMNTSGRNEQFF. In DNA form, the CDR3 reads TGTGCCAGCAGCATGAATACTAGCGGGAGAAATGAGCAGTTCTTC.